These 7 T cell receptor beta chains share one sample of origin, sequenced in a study of technical replicates of blood from several donors. Data came from immunoSEQ multiplex PCR; TCRdb stores just in-frame clones and leaves some out. This repertoire shows approximately 79,000 clones, over 90% found once; its top ten account for more than 0.25%. The specimen was T cells isolated from PBMCs. The source of these receptors is a human donor in good health.

The chain carries TRBV19 and TRBJ1-1, with a weak D call TRBD1 (6 bases). Trimming stripped 7 bases from V and 4 bases from J, with 10 bases between. Per germline, CDR1 LNHDA and CDR2 SQIVND (reference sequence). The CDR3 runs 12 residues. CDR3 amino acids: CASIRGSTEAFF. In DNA form, the CDR3 reads TGTGCCAGTATCAGGGGAAGCACTGAAGCTTTCTTT.

V gene TRBV18 combines with J gene TRBJ1-1, with a tentative D call TRBD1 (6 bases). The CDR3 spans 15 residues. Trimming removed 4 bases at V and 8 bases at J, with 20 bases between. Germline assignment: CDR1 KGHSH and CDR2 LQKENI. In nucleotides, the CDR3 is TGTGCCAGCTCACGAAGCCTAACTGAGGGGGGGGAAGCTTTCTTT. Its translation: CASSRSLTEGGEAFF. The complete variable domain, with remaining parts taken from reference TRBV18 and TRBJ1-1, reads NAGVMQNPRHLVRRRGQEARLRCSPMKGHSHVYWYRQLPEEGLKFMVYLQKENIIDESGMPKERFSAEFPKEGPSILRIQQVVRGDSAAYFCASSRSLTEGGEAFFGQGTRLTVV.

The chain links TRBV28 to TRBJ2-2; D possibly corresponds to TRBD2 (5 bases). The CDR3 is 16 amino acids. V lost 2 bases and J lost 1, with 11 bases in between. Germline V lookup: CDR1 MDHEN, CDR2 SYDVKM. As DNA, the CDR3 is TGTGCCAGCAGTTTACGGAGGACGGGGAACACCGGGGAGCTGTTTTTT. Translated, it gives CASSLRRTGNTGELFF.

The chain links TRBV29-1 to TRBJ2-7; tentatively, D is TRBD2 (6 bases). The length of the CDR3 is 13 residues. The V gene's germline CDR1 is SQVTM and CDR2 ANQGSEA. V was cut by 6 bases and J by 2 bases, with 14 bases left in between. CDR3 nucleotide sequence: TGCAGCGTCCCCGGGACTGGCGCCTACGAGCAGTACTTC. Protein product: CSVPGTGAYEQYF.

The chain combines TRBV7-9 with TRBJ2-7, with D uncertain. CDR1 and CDR2 (germline): SEHNR, FQNEAQ (reference sequence). Trimming shortened V by 5 bases and J by 3 bases, and 8 bases separated the two germline ends. The CDR3 has 12 amino acids. The CDR3 spells CASSAGVYEQYF. The CDR3 nucleotides are TGTGCCAGCAGCGCCGGAGTCTACGAGCAGTACTTC. Supplemented by reference TRBV7-9 and TRBJ2-7, the full variable domain reads DTGVSQNPRHKITKRGQNVTFRCDPISEHNRLYWYRQTLGQGPEFLTYFQNEAQLEKSRLLSDRFSAERPKGSFSTLEIQRTEQGDSAMYLCASSAGVYEQYFGPGTRLTVT.

This sequence joins TRBV5-6 and TRBJ1-4; the D gene is possibly TRBD1 (5 bases). CDR3 length: 17 residues. Trimming cost V 0 bases and J 7 bases, with 19 bases left between them. Germline-derived CDR1 and CDR2 are SGHDT and YYEEEE. CDR3 in amino acids: CASSLAYLGEEVEKLFF. In nucleotides, the CDR3 is TGTGCCAGCAGCTTGGCTTACCTAGGGGAGGAAGTTGAAAAACTGTTTTTT. The variable domain in full, with the rest retrieved from reference TRBV5-6 and TRBJ1-4, is DAGVTQSPTHLIKTRGQQVTLRCSPKSGHDTVSWYQQALGQGPQFIFQYYEEEERQRGNFPDRFSGHQFPNYSSELNVNALLLGDSALYLCASSLAYLGEEVEKLFFGSGTQLSVL.

The chain uses TRBV18 and TRBJ1-2; a weak D match, TRBD1 (5 bases). The CDR3 totals 13 residues. CDR1 is KGHSH, CDR2 LQKENI, per germline. V shed 3 bases and J shed 7 bases, with 12 bases lying between them. The CDR3, as DNA: TGTGCCAGCTCACCCCCGGGACTCCTTGGCTACACCTTC. Amino acids: CASSPPGLLGYTF.